These 3 T cell receptor beta chains were all obtained from the same sample, sequenced in a study of shared clonotypes between healthy human individuals. Generated by immunoSEQ multiplex PCR, the TCRdb table keeps only in-frame clones and is missing some. The sample consists of approximately 720,000 clones, about 90% of them appearing once. Naive CD8 cells, CD45RO-negative and positively selected for CCR7, excluded terminally differentiated effector memory CD45RA+ cells. Sequencing was done on a sample of naive CD8+ T cells sorted from blood. The receptors were gathered from a man under 40 in good health.

This chain joins TRBV5-5 and TRBJ2-7, with D maybe TRBD2 (5 bases). This CDR3 is 14 amino acids long. The germline V gene encodes CDR1 SGHKS and CDR2 YYEKEE (reference sequence). V was cut by 6 bases and J by 3 bases, with 16 bases left in between. This CDR3 reads CASTGGRTIYEQYF. The CDR3 DNA reads TGTGCCAGCACCGGAGGCAGGACGATCTACGAGCAGTACTTC.

The chain carries TRBV28 and TRBJ2-7; 9 bases map to TRBD2. In germline, CDR1 is MDHEN, CDR2 SYDVKM. V was pared by 3 bases and J by 5 bases, with 5 bases of the junction left unmatched. The CDR3 extends over 14 amino acids. The CDR3 sequence is CASSFISGSHEQYF. CDR3 coding DNA: TGTGCCAGCAGTTTTATTAGCGGGAGCCACGAGCAGTACTTC.

This clone appeared a single time. This chain connects TRBV13 to TRBJ1-1; no clear D. Germline V gene lookup returns CDR1 PRHDT and CDR2 FYEKMQ (reference sequence). The germline V and J ends were trimmed by 5 bases and 13 bases, with 8 bases remaining between them. This CDR3 has 9 residues. The CDR3: CASSPGDFF. The CDR3 DNA reads TGTGCCAGCAGCCCTGGGGATTTCTTT. The complete variable domain, with remaining parts taken from reference TRBV13 and TRBJ1-1, reads AAGVIQSPRHLIKEKRETATLKCYPIPRHDTVYWYQQGPGQDPQFLISFYEKMQSDKGSIPDRFSAQQFSDYHSELNMSSLELGDSALYFCASSPGDFFGQGTRLTVV.